Each of the 8 T cell receptor beta chains below was sequenced from the same sample in a study. TCRdb ran MiXCR on the RT-PCR reads and lists one entry per CDR3 protein. The data contain about 700,000 distinct CDR3 sequences, 12% to 15% of them singletons. Sequencing input: memory CD4+ T cells from blood. The receptors stem from a female donor in good health, serving as a healthy control.

This clonotype was recorded many times. The rearrangement joins TRBV7-9 to TRBJ2-5, with D perhaps being TRBD1 or TRBD2 (5 bases each). The CDR3 is made up of 17 amino acids. Germline CDR1 and CDR2: SEHNR and FQNEAQ (reference sequence). Trimming removed 0 bases from V and 1 base from J, with 15 bases in between. Written as DNA, the CDR3 is TGTGCCAGCAGCTTAGCGACCCGATGGGGGATCCAAGAGACCCAGTACTTC. Residues: CASSLATRWGIQETQYF.

This clonotype was picked up a small number of times. The chain is built from TRBV4-2 and TRBJ1-4; 9 nucleotides line up with TRBD1. This CDR3 spans 16 amino acids. V was clipped by 6 bases and J by 5 bases; unmatched bases: 10. From germline, CDR1 is LGHNA and CDR2 YNFKEQ. The CDR3 region has the DNA TGTGCCAGCAGGAAGGGCCCGGGACAGGGAAATGAAAAACTGTTTTTT. It translates to CASRKGPGQGNEKLFF.

The chain recombines TRBV12-3 or TRBV12-4 with TRBJ2-7; a possible D gene is TRBD1 (7 bases). The CDR3 totals 13 residues. Trimming left V 3 bases short and J 7 bases short, with 13 bases between. CDR3 bases: TGTGCCAGCAGTTTTGAGGGGGCGGGGGAGCAGTACTTC. This encodes CASSFEGAGEQYF.

This clonotype has more than one count but fewer than ten. The rearrangement links TRBV9 to TRBJ2-7; the D gene is possibly TRBD2 (5 bases). V was trimmed by 0 bases and J by 7 bases, leaving 14 bases between them. The CDR3 spans 14 residues. Germline V gene lookup returns CDR1 SGDLS and CDR2 YYNGEE. The CDR3 protein is CASSVASGSSEQYF. The CDR3 DNA reads TGTGCCAGCAGCGTAGCTTCGGGGTCTTCTGAGCAGTACTTC.

This clonotype was observed a handful of times. The chain recombines TRBV5-1 with TRBJ1-2; D is undetermined. The germline V gene encodes CDR1 SGHRS and CDR2 YFSETQ. This CDR3 has 14 residues. Trimming removed 0 bases from V and 5 bases from J, with 11 bases in between. CDR3 loop: CASSLGTLEYGYTF. CDR3 bases: TGCGCCAGCAGCTTGGGAACACTTGAATATGGCTACACCTTC.

This clonotype was counted at least ten times. The chain recombines TRBV29-1 with TRBJ2-7; possibly TRBD2 for D (6 bases). The V gene lost 4 bases and the J gene lost 6 bases, with 13 bases spanning the gap. This CDR3 contains 12 residues. Germline assignment: CDR1 SQVTM and CDR2 ANQGSEA. The CDR3 nucleotides are TGCAGCGTTGGGGCGGGGCTCCGCGAGCAGTACTTC. Its protein product is CSVGAGLREQYF.

This clonotype occurred many times. J is TRBJ2-3 and V is TRBV11-2; 9 nucleotides match TRBD1. With V trimmed by 1 base and J by 3 bases, 5 bases remained unmatched. CDR1 is SGHAT and CDR2 is FQNNGV in the germline V gene. This CDR3 has 16 residues. CDR3 nucleotide sequence: TGTGCCAGCAGCTTAGTCGGAGGGACAGGGACAGATACGCAGTATTTT. It codes for CASSLVGGTGTDTQYF.

This clonotype was detected many times. This rearrangement joins TRBV5-1 to TRBJ2-7; D gene unclear. The CDR3 is 14 amino acids. The germline V gene has CDR1 SGHRS and CDR2 YFSETQ. V gave up 3 bases and J gave up 2 bases, with 12 bases separating them. The CDR3 loop reads CASSWTGSTYEQYF. The CDR3 DNA follows: TGCGCCAGCAGCTGGACGGGCAGTACCTACGAGCAGTACTTC. The full variable domain, completed using reference TRBV5-1 and TRBJ2-7, is KAGVTQTPRYLIKTRGQQVTLSCSPISGHRSVSWYQQTPGQGLQFLFEYFSETQRNKGNFPGRFSGRQFSNSRSEMNVSTLELGDSALYLCASSWTGSTYEQYFGPGTRLTVT.